One and the same sample provided the 27 T cell receptor beta chains below, sequenced in a study of blood T cell repertoires in COVID-19. The method was immunoSEQ multiplex PCR; TCRdb's version includes in-frame clones alone and lacks a portion of them. The sample has hundreds of thousands of clones; around 87% are singletons. The source material was PBMCs or T cells enriched from blood (not recorded which). Receptors were obtained from a man aged 18 to 30 who had recovered from COVID-19.

V usage is TRBV24-1 and J usage is TRBJ2-3; 9 nucleotides line up with TRBD1. The CDR3 is 18 residues long. Germline loops: CDR1 KGHDR, CDR2 SFDVKD. The V and J ends lost 4 bases and 6 bases, in that order; junction bases with no gene match: 16. The CDR3 coding sequence is TGTGCCACCAGTGAAGAGCCGGGACAGGGAGAACCTTGGGATACGCAGTATTTT. It yields the protein CATSEEPGQGEPWDTQYF.

This clone has only one observation. The chain has TRBV29-1 and TRBJ2-5, with D perhaps TRBD1 (5 bases). V lost 7 bases and J lost 3, with 15 bases in between. This CDR3 region has 13 residues. CDR1 SQVTM and CDR2 ANQGSEA come from the germline V gene. CDR3 sequence: CSAVGDRKETQYF. The CDR3 nucleotides read TGCAGCGCAGTAGGCGACAGAAAAGAGACCCAGTACTTC. The full variable domain, rest sourced from reference TRBV29-1 and TRBJ2-5, is SAVISQKPSRDICQRGTSLTIQCQVDSQVTMMFWYRQQPGQSLTLIATANQGSEATYESGFVIDKFPISRPNLTFSTLTVSNMSPEDSSIYLCSAVGDRKETQYFGPGTRLLVL.

J is TRBJ1-2 and V is TRBV2; a weak D match, TRBD1 (6 bases). The CDR3 is 15 amino acids. Germline values: CDR1 SNHLY, CDR2 FYNNEI. V was pared by 6 bases and J by 5 bases, with 19 bases between. The CDR3 is CASRPAGGQGYGYTF. In DNA, the CDR3 is TGTGCCAGCAGACCCGCGGGGGGCCAGGGGTATGGCTACACCTTC.

This clone was seen more than once but under ten times. The J gene is TRBJ2-1, the V gene TRBV7-5; the table's D call, TRBD2, was not checked against the DNA. TRBV7-5 is listed as a pseudogene. This CDR3 contains 21 residues. The CDR3 region is CVRSLSLNGLADTISYNEQFF. In DNA form, the CDR3 reads TGTGTCAGAAGCTTAAGTCTAAACGGACTAGCGGACACCATCTCCTACAATGAGCAGTTCTTC.

The chain couples TRBV3-1 (or the pseudogene TRBV3-2) to TRBJ1-2, with TRBD1 matching 8 bases. Germline assignment: CDR1 LGHDT and CDR2 YNNKEL (reference sequence). V shed 4 bases and J 8 bases; nucleotides not matched to a gene: 9. The CDR3 is made up of 14 amino acids. CDR3 region: CASSPGQGIRGYTF. The CDR3 DNA reads as TGTGCCAGCAGCCCTGGACAGGGAATTAGGGGCTACACCTTC.

The genes are TRBV7-2 and TRBJ2-7; maybe TRBD1 (5 bases). CDR1 SGHTA and CDR2 FQGNSA come from the germline V gene. This CDR3 spans 15 amino acids. V lost 2 bases, J lost 2 bases, and 13 bases lay in between. CDR3 residues: CASSLYPTDAYEQYF. In DNA form, the CDR3 reads TGTGCCAGCAGCTTATATCCGACAGACGCCTACGAGCAGTACTTC.

In this sample, this clone turned up once. V is TRBV7-9 and J is TRBJ1-6; D perhaps matches TRBD1 (6 bases). V was clipped by 2 bases and J by 10 bases, with 9 bases between them. Germline V CDR1 and CDR2: SEHNR, FQNEAQ (reference sequence). CDR3 length: 13 amino acids. For the CDR3, the DNA is TGTGCCAGCAGCTTACCAAGGGGGTCACCCCTCCACTTT. It specifies CASSLPRGSPLHF.

This chain uses TRBV5-5 with TRBJ2-5, with 9 positions matching TRBD1. This CDR3 is 16 amino acids long. With V trimmed by 0 bases and J by 4 bases, 7 bases remained unmatched. Germline V CDR1 and CDR2: SGHKS, YYEKEE (reference sequence). CDR3 coding DNA: TGTGCCAGCAGCTTGGATGGACAGGGGTCGCGAGAGACCCAGTACTTC. Translating it yields CASSLDGQGSRETQYF.

In DNA, the CDR3 is TGTGCCAGCAGCCAAGTGACGGGACTAGCGGGGGCGACCACCGGGGAGCTGTTTTTT. The encoded protein is CASSQVTGLAGATTGELFF. The chain uses TRBV4-2 and TRBJ2-2; TRBD2 matches 14 bases. Germline V gene data show CDR1 as LGHNA and CDR2 as YNFKEQ. CDR3 length equals 19 residues. The trim removed 1 base at V and 4 bases at J, leaving 8 bases unmatched.

This sequence joins TRBV21-1 and TRBJ2-7; the table assigns TRBD1, which was not confirmed against the DNA. TRBV21-1 counts as a pseudogene. This CDR3 contains 16 residues. The CDR3 DNA sequence: TGTGCCAGCAGCGCGAATCCTACAGGGGCCCCATTGGAGCAGTACTTC. The encoded protein is CASSANPTGAPLEQYF.

The V and J genes are TRBV7-9 and TRBJ2-1, with D perhaps matching TRBD1 (8 bases). Germline assignment: CDR1 SEHNR and CDR2 FQNEAQ (reference sequence). The CDR3 has 18 amino acids. Trimming took off 5 bases at V and 0 bases at J, with 20 bases between the two ends. As DNA, the CDR3 is TGTGCCAGCAGCCCAGGTGGGACAGGCGGGGGCTCCTACAATGAGCAGTTCTTC. Translating gives CASSPGGTGGGSYNEQFF.

This chain links TRBV18 with TRBJ2-2; D call uncertain. V was shortened by 4 bases and J by 1 base, with 13 bases between the two germline ends. CDR1 and CDR2 (germline): KGHSH, LQKENI. The CDR3 runs 16 residues. The CDR3 sequence: CASSHQGAQNTGELFF. The CDR3 DNA reads TGTGCCAGCTCACACCAAGGAGCGCAGAACACCGGGGAGCTGTTTTTT. The full variable domain, rest sourced from reference TRBV18 and TRBJ2-2, is NAGVMQNPRHLVRRRGQEARLRCSPMKGHSHVYWYRQLPEEGLKFMVYLQKENIIDESGMPKERFSAEFPKEGPSILRIQQVVRGDSAAYFCASSHQGAQNTGELFFGEGSRLTVL.

CDR3 in DNA: TGTGCCAGCAGCCTTGGCGGGGGTGAGTCCGAGCAGTACTTC. It is translated as CASSLGGGESEQYF. The chain combines TRBV4-2 with TRBJ2-7; 7 bases align to TRBD2. The trim removed 4 bases at V and 6 bases at J, leaving 9 bases unmatched. The germline gives CDR1 LGHNA, CDR2 YNFKEQ. CDR3 size: 14 residues.

V gene TRBV29-1 combines with J gene TRBJ2-2; D is unclear. The CDR3 is made up of 13 amino acids. Per germline, CDR1 SQVTM and CDR2 ANQGSEA. Trimming cost V 1 base and J 1 base, with 4 bases left between them. This chain's CDR3 is CSVEAVNTGELFF. The CDR3 DNA is TGCAGCGTTGAAGCGGTGAACACCGGGGAGCTGTTTTTT.

This chain joins TRBV19 and TRBJ1-2, with TRBD1 as a possible D gene (6 bases). V lost 3 bases and J lost 8, with 13 bases in between. Germline CDR1 is LNHDA and CDR2 is SQIVND (reference sequence). The CDR3 is 13 residues long. CDR3 bases: TGTGCCAGTAGTATTTCCGGGACACTAGGCTACACCTTC. The encoded protein is CASSISGTLGYTF.

This chain uses TRBV6-1 with TRBJ1-5, with 7 nucleotides matching TRBD1. Germline trimming cut 3 bases from V and 9 bases from J; bases unmatched to any gene: 11. The CDR3 consists of 15 residues. Germline V lookup: CDR1 MNHNS, CDR2 SASEGT. The CDR3 sequence: CASSDHDRVGRPQHF. The CDR3 region has the DNA TGTGCCAGCAGTGACCATGACAGGGTCGGTCGGCCCCAGCATTTT.

The chain uses TRBV29-1 and TRBJ1-5; D gene unclear. Trimming pared 4 bases from V and 3 bases from J, leaving 10 bases between. This CDR3 is built from 13 residues. CDR1 is SQVTM, CDR2 ANQGSEA, per germline. CDR3 bases: TGCAGCGTTGTGGCAGGCCTCAATCAGCCCCAGCATTTT. Translation gives CSVVAGLNQPQHF.

The chain joins TRBV27 to TRBJ2-7; D remains ambiguous. CDR1 and CDR2 from the germline V gene are MNHEY and SMNVEV (reference sequence). The ends were cut back, 3 bases at V and 4 bases at J, with 10 bases in the middle. The CDR3 is 13 residues long. This CDR3 reads CASSFTTDYEQYF. In nucleotides, the CDR3 is TGTGCCAGCAGTTTCACGACTGATTACGAGCAGTACTTC.

In this sample, this clone turned up a few times. In DNA form, the CDR3 reads TGTGCCAGCAGTGCTAGCGGGAGCACAGATACGCAGTATTTT. The encoded protein is CASSASGSTDTQYF. The rearrangement joins TRBV6-4 to TRBJ2-3; 8 nucleotides align to TRBD2. There are 14 residues in the CDR3. Germline-derived CDR1 and CDR2 are MRHNA and SNTAGT. The V gene end was trimmed by 4 bases and the J gene end by 0 bases; junction bases not matched to a gene: 0.

The chain has TRBV6-6 and TRBJ1-1; maybe TRBD1 (5 bases). The germline V gene encodes CDR1 MNHNY and CDR2 SVGAGI (reference sequence). The length of the CDR3 is 13 residues. Trimming left V 6 bases short and J 4 bases short, with 12 bases between. CDR3 in amino acids: CASRGQGGTEAFF. CDR3 sequence (DNA): TGTGCCAGCAGGGGTCAGGGTGGCACTGAAGCTTTCTTT.

DNA of the CDR3: TGCGCCAGCAGCGGATGGGGGGGCGTGACTGAAGCTTTCTTT. Its translation is CASSGWGGVTEAFF. This chain joins TRBV5-1 and TRBJ1-1; tentative D call: TRBD1 (6 bases). Per germline, CDR1 SGHRS and CDR2 YFSETQ. Deletions cut 4 bases from V and 5 bases from J, with 15 bases between. The CDR3 spans 14 residues.

This chain uses TRBV6-5 with TRBJ2-2, with D tentatively TRBD2 (6 bases). Germline V CDR1 and CDR2: MNHEY, SVGAGI. Trimming removed 7 bases from V and 5 bases from J, with 8 bases in between. This CDR3 has 12 amino acids. In DNA, the CDR3 is TGTGCCAGCACAGGAGGGACCGGGGAGCTGTTTTTT. Protein product: CASTGGTGELFF.

This clone was counted a single time. This rearrangement joins TRBV10-3 to TRBJ1-6; D gene uncertain. The CDR3 runs to 14 residues. Germline CDR1 reads ENHRY; CDR2 reads SYGVKD. Trimming removed 1 base at V and 7 bases at J, with 8 bases between. The CDR3 bases are TGTGCCATCAGTGAGTTGCAGGAAAATTCACCCCTCCACTTT. Protein sequence: CAISELQENSPLHF.

J is TRBJ1-5 and V is TRBV19; D might be TRBD1 (5 bases). The germline CDR1 and CDR2 sequences are LNHDA and SQIVND (reference sequence). Deletions cut 4 bases from V and 4 bases from J, with 14 bases between. The CDR3 is 15 amino acids. Here the CDR3 DNA reads TGTGCCAGTAGTACCTCGGGGGGGGTAAATCAGCCCCAGCATTTT. It encodes CASSTSGGVNQPQHF.

The rearrangement joins TRBV7-3 to TRBJ2-1, with 15 bases matching TRBD2. The V and J ends lost 5 bases and 10 bases, in that order; junction bases with no gene match: 9. This CDR3 spans 16 amino acids. Germline-derived CDR1 and CDR2 are SGHTA and FQGTGA. CDR3: CASSGSGTSGGLEQFF. CDR3 coding DNA: TGTGCCAGCAGCGGGTCCGGGACTAGCGGGGGGCTAGAGCAGTTCTTC.

The chain combines TRBV29-1 with TRBJ1-4; no clear D gene. This CDR3 has 19 amino acids. From germline, CDR1 is SQVTM and CDR2 ANQGSEA. Trimming took off 4 bases at V and 0 bases at J, with 24 bases between the two ends. DNA of the CDR3: TGCAGCGTTGTATGGTGGACTTACCAGTTTCCTGCAACTAATGAAAAACTGTTTTTT. It translates to CSVVWWTYQFPATNEKLFF.

The chain has TRBV6-6 and TRBJ1-1, with D possibly matching TRBD1 (6 bases). Germline CDR1 MNHNY, CDR2 SVGAGI (reference sequence). The CDR3 contains 13 residues. The V end lost 4 bases, the J end lost 10 bases, and 16 bases lay between the germline ends. CDR3 nucleotide sequence: TGTGCCAGCAGTTGGGGACAAGCGGTAGGAGCTTTCTTT. This encodes CASSWGQAVGAFF.